Below are 24 T cell receptor beta chains sequenced from a single sample in a study of blood T cell repertoires in COVID-19. Using immunoSEQ multiplex PCR, the repertoire was profiled, and TCRdb retains in-frame clones only, with some absent. The profile shows 330,000 or so clones, around 90% of them singletons. The sample was peripheral blood. The receptors derive from a woman aged 60-75 years with COVID-19, enrolled during active disease.

The V gene is TRBV27, the J gene TRBJ2-7, with D perhaps matching TRBD1 (6 bases). V lost 5 bases to trimming and J lost 4 bases, with 12 bases between them. This CDR3 contains 13 residues. Germline V gene data show CDR1 as MNHEY and CDR2 as SMNVEV (reference sequence). The CDR3 sequence: CASSRIQGYEQYF. In nucleotides, the CDR3 is TGTGCCAGCAGTAGAATACAGGGATACGAGCAGTACTTC.

This clone was picked up a small number of times. The rearrangement links TRBV28 to TRBJ1-2; D gene uncertain. The CDR3 extends over 14 amino acids. Trimming removed 9 bases at V and 7 bases at J, with 21 bases between. CDR1 is MDHEN and CDR2 is SYDVKM in the germline V gene. Written as DNA, the CDR3 is TGTGCCAGTAGACCCGGAAGGCCCACAGCTGGCTACACCTTC. This sequence encodes CASRPGRPTAGYTF.

This chain joins TRBV13 and TRBJ2-7, with a tentative D call TRBD2 (6 bases). This CDR3 has 15 amino acids. Germline-derived CDR1 and CDR2 are PRHDT and FYEKMQ (reference sequence). V dropped 4 bases and J dropped 1 base, with 14 bases sitting between them. CDR3 amino acids: CASSSGTAISYEQYF. The CDR3 DNA sequence: TGTGCCAGCAGCTCTGGGACTGCAATTTCCTACGAGCAGTACTTC.

V gene TRBV7-2 combines with J gene TRBJ2-7, with 8 bases that match TRBD1. The CDR3 loop spans 16 amino acids. Per the germline V gene, CDR1 is SGHTA and CDR2 is FQGNSA. J lost 0 bases, V lost 5 bases, and 9 bases had no gene match. The CDR3 region is CASSPASTGVSYEQYF. The CDR3 DNA sequence: TGTGCCAGCAGCCCGGCCTCGACAGGGGTCTCCTACGAGCAGTACTTC.

The chain carries TRBV7-9 and TRBJ1-4, with D perhaps matching TRBD1 (5 bases). The germline V and J ends were trimmed by 0 bases and 6 bases, with 11 bases remaining between them. Germline CDR1 and CDR2: SEHNR and FQNEAQ (reference sequence). This CDR3 has 15 amino acids. The CDR3 here is CASSLAEGKDEKLFF. In DNA form, the CDR3 reads TGTGCCAGCAGCTTAGCGGAGGGGAAGGATGAAAAACTGTTTTTT.

This rearrangement joins TRBV2 to TRBJ1-2; the D gene is possibly TRBD1 (5 bases). The V end was cut by 3 bases, the J end by 4 bases, with 12 bases between. The CDR3 consists of 14 residues. Germline lookup yields CDR1 SNHLY and CDR2 FYNNEI. CDR3: CASSDTTGVYGYTF. As DNA, the CDR3 is TGTGCCAGCAGTGATACGACGGGGGTCTATGGCTACACCTTC.

The chain uses TRBV29-1 and TRBJ1-5; 9 bases fit TRBD1. The V gene end was trimmed by 6 bases and the J gene end by 7 bases; junction bases not matched to a gene: 13. This CDR3 region has 15 residues. Germline V gives CDR1 SQVTM, CDR2 ANQGSEA. CDR3: CSVLVTGGNGQPQHF. The CDR3 nucleotides read TGCAGCGTCCTCGTGACAGGGGGGAATGGACAGCCCCAGCATTTT. The complete variable domain, with remaining parts taken from reference TRBV29-1 and TRBJ1-5, reads SAVISQKPSRDICQRGTSLTIQCQVDSQVTMMFWYRQQPGQSLTLIATANQGSEATYESGFVIDKFPISRPNLTFSTLTVSNMSPEDSSIYLCSVLVTGGNGQPQHFGDGTRLSIL.

The gene calls are TRBV4-1 and TRBJ1-2, with D tentatively TRBD1 (5 bases). The germline CDR1 and CDR2 sequences are MGHRA and YSYEKL. The CDR3 runs 12 residues. Trimming stripped 0 bases from V and 8 bases from J, with 7 bases between. The CDR3 loop is CASSQDWGGYTF. The CDR3 coding sequence is TGCGCCAGCAGCCAAGATTGGGGCGGCTACACCTTC.

V usage is TRBV28 and J usage is TRBJ1-5, with D maybe TRBD1 (6 bases). CDR3 length: 16 amino acids. V lost 5 bases, J lost 1 base, and 15 bases lay in between. Germline V gene lookup returns CDR1 MDHEN and CDR2 SYDVKM. The CDR3 region is CASSGGGAKSNQPQHF. The CDR3 coding sequence is TGTGCCAGCAGTGGAGGGGGGGCTAAGAGCAATCAGCCCCAGCATTTT.

This chain connects TRBV28 to TRBJ1-5; no definite D call. Trimming shortened V by 5 bases and J by 7 bases, and 9 bases separated the two germline ends. CDR3 length equals 12 residues. The germline V gene has CDR1 MDHEN and CDR2 SYDVKM. The CDR3 protein is CASSPVVQPQHF. The CDR3, as DNA: TGTGCCAGCAGTCCGGTCGTCCAGCCCCAGCATTTT.

The chain joins TRBV19 to TRBJ1-3, with 8 bases lining up with TRBD1. CDR1 is LNHDA and CDR2 is SQIVND in the germline V gene (reference sequence). V gave up 3 bases and J gave up 2 bases; unmatched junction bases: 3. This CDR3 spans 15 amino acids. Here the CDR3 reads CASSITGGPGNTIYF. In nucleotides, the CDR3 is TGTGCCAGTAGTATCACAGGGGGACCTGGAAACACCATATATTTT.

As to this clone: Distinct nucleotide sequences in the sample also encode this CDR3. This chain joins TRBV5-1 and TRBJ1-2; 9 bases agree with TRBD1. V dropped 3 bases and J dropped 3; count of bases not matched to a gene: 3. This CDR3 contains 14 residues. Looked up from germline, CDR1 is SGHRS and CDR2 is YFSETQ. CDR3 DNA: TGCGCCAGCAGCTCGGGACAGGGAGACTATGGCTACACCTTC. Its protein is CASSSGQGDYGYTF.

This clone was observed once. V usage is TRBV9 and J usage is TRBJ1-4; D ambiguous. The germline gives CDR1 SGDLS, CDR2 YYNGEE. This CDR3 is 15 amino acids long. V was cut by 0 bases and J by 0 bases, with 6 bases left in between. The CDR3 DNA sequence: TGTGCCAGCAGCGTAGAGCCCGCAACTAATGAAAAACTGTTTTTT. Translated, it gives CASSVEPATNEKLFF.

The chain uses TRBV5-1 and TRBJ1-2, with D maybe TRBD1 (6 bases). The CDR3 is made up of 14 amino acids. V lost 0 bases and J lost 5, with 11 bases in between. CDR1 SGHRS and CDR2 YFSETQ come from the germline V gene. CDR3 in amino acids: CASSLEGGQYGYTF. The CDR3 DNA follows: TGCGCCAGCAGCTTGGAAGGGGGACAATATGGCTACACCTTC.

The chain couples TRBV2 to TRBJ1-2; 7 bases map to TRBD1. V lost 5 bases to trimming and J lost 2 bases; unmatched junction nucleotides: 2. Germline V CDR1 and CDR2: SNHLY, FYNNEI. This CDR3 comprises 13 residues. Here the CDR3 DNA reads TGTGCCAGCAGTACACAGGGGAACTATGGCTACACCTTC. Its translation: CASSTQGNYGYTF.

This rearrangement joins TRBV24-1 to TRBJ1-5; possible D gene TRBD1, 6 bases. With 4 bases removed from V and 4 bases from J, the gap between germline ends came to 13 bases. Germline V gives CDR1 KGHDR, CDR2 SFDVKD. The CDR3 loop spans 15 amino acids. The CDR3 here is CATSEGGGGNQPQHF. The CDR3 DNA follows: TGTGCCACCAGTGAGGGGGGAGGGGGTAATCAGCCCCAGCATTTT.

The gene calls are TRBV2 and TRBJ2-7, with TRBD1 matching 7 bases. V dropped 5 bases and J dropped 7; count of bases not matched to a gene: 14. This CDR3 has 15 residues. Germline V gives CDR1 SNHLY, CDR2 FYNNEI. The CDR3 bases are TGTGCCAGCAGTCTAACCGGGACAGCGGCTATAGAGCAGTACTTC. Protein product: CASSLTGTAAIEQYF.

The V and J genes are TRBV11-2 and TRBJ2-1; TRBD1 might be the D (6 bases). Trimming took 5 bases from V and 4 from J, leaving 9 bases between them. The CDR3 loop spans 13 amino acids. The germline V gene has CDR1 SGHAT and CDR2 FQNNGV. CDR3 DNA sequence: TGTGCCAGCAGCGGGCAGGGGTACAATGAGCAGTTCTTC. This codes for CASSGQGYNEQFF.

The gene calls are TRBV5-1 and TRBJ1-2, with D possibly being TRBD1 (5 bases). CDR1 is SGHRS and CDR2 is YFSETQ in the germline V gene. V lost 0 bases, J lost 7 bases, and 16 bases lay in between. The CDR3 consists of 15 residues. Here the CDR3 reads CASSLGDRDYAGYTF. CDR3 DNA: TGCGCCAGCAGCTTGGGGGACCGGGACTATGCTGGCTACACCTTC.

The chain couples TRBV2 to TRBJ2-5; 7 bases are a match to TRBD1. Germline CDR1 is SNHLY and CDR2 is FYNNEI. V gave up 4 bases and J gave up 5 bases; unmatched junction bases: 4. The CDR3 is 13 residues long. CDR3 loop: CASSVATGETQYF. CDR3 DNA: TGTGCCAGCAGTGTTGCGACAGGGGAGACCCAGTACTTC.

The chain is built from TRBV13 and TRBJ2-3; weak D call: TRBD1 (5 bases). V was cut by 5 bases and J by 8 bases, with 14 bases left in between. This CDR3 contains 13 residues. CDR1 and CDR2 (germline): PRHDT, FYEKMQ (reference sequence). CDR3 in amino acids: CASSRSGLITQYF. The CDR3 DNA sequence: TGTGCCAGCAGCCGTTCAGGGCTAATTACGCAGTATTTT.

The chain has TRBV6-2 or TRBV6-3 and TRBJ1-2, with D unresolved. CDR1 is MNHEY and CDR2 is SVGEGT in the germline V gene. This CDR3 has 16 amino acids. Between the trimmed V and J ends, which lost 2 bases and 2 bases, there was a span of 15 bases. CDR3 protein: CASSYGYGKLNYGYTF. The DNA of the CDR3 is TGTGCCAGCAGTTACGGTTACGGGAAGTTAAACTATGGCTACACCTTC.

This clone is a singleton in its sample. V gene TRBV12-3 or TRBV12-4 combines with J gene TRBJ2-7; D perhaps matches TRBD1 (6 bases). Between the trimmed V and J ends, which lost 4 bases and 3 bases, there was a span of 10 bases. CDR3 length: 13 amino acids. In DNA, the CDR3 is TGTGCCAGCAGTTCTGGACAGTACTACGAGCAGTACTTC. Its translation: CASSSGQYYEQYF.

The chain links TRBV7-9 to TRBJ2-1; a possible D gene is TRBD2 (6 bases). Trimming left V 1 base short and J 2 bases short, with 9 bases between. The CDR3 is made up of 15 amino acids. Germline-derived CDR1 and CDR2 are SEHNR and FQNEAQ (reference sequence). The CDR3 DNA reads as TGTGCCAGCAGCTTAGTGCCGGGGGCCTACAATGAGCAGTTCTTC. It translates to CASSLVPGAYNEQFF.